The clone carrying this T cell receptor (beta chain) came up a few times. The target antigen is unknown. The trim removed 3 bases at V and 3 bases at J, leaving 8 bases unmatched. CDR1 GTSNPN and CDR2 SVGIG come from the germline V gene (reference sequence). The CDR3 has 16 amino acids. These data originate in a study of T cells after yellow fever vaccination. Study observations and caveats: Abundant clonotypes (contaminants from the bulk population) could be present in FACS-sorted repertoires. Most primary-vaccination clones reappeared after the booster (approximately 95% CD4, about 88% CD8).

TCRdb ran MiXCR on the 5' RACE reads and lists one entry per CDR3 protein. The sample yields about 400,000 distinct CDR3 sequences, 9.5% to 13% seen once. Sequences were derived from PBMCs, sampled on the day of the first yellow fever vaccination. This receptor was obtained from a man aged 18 to 29 who received the YFV17D yellow fever vaccine. This chain connects TRBV30 to TRBJ1-4, with 9 bases fitting TRBD1. The DNA of the CDR3 is TGTGCCTGGAGGACGCCGGGACAGGGTCCTAATGAAAAACTGTTTTTT. This sequence encodes CAWRTPGQGPNEKLFF. The variable domain in full, completed from reference TRBV30 and TRBJ1-4, reads SQTIHQWPATLVQPVGSPLSLECTVEGTSNPNLYWYRQAAGRGLQLLFYSVGIGQISSEVPQNLSASRPQDRQFILSSKKLLLSDSGFYLCAWRTPGQGPNEKLFFGSGTQLSVL.